These 10 T cell receptor beta chains came from one sample sequenced in a study of blood T cells in healthy people across ages. A sample-barcoded 5' primer and a J-beta primer mix were used in a second PCR of roughly 6 to 11 cycles. TCRdb re-called the 5' RACE reads with MiXCR, one entry per CDR3 protein. Altogether 1,500,000 or so distinct CDR3 sequences are present, approximately 43% being singletons, with the ten largest covering under 5%. The material sequenced was blood. The receptors originated from a woman between 18 and 30 years old in good health.

This clonotype appeared a single time. The chain is built from TRBV4-2 and TRBJ2-1; D might be TRBD2 (5 bases). This CDR3 has 14 residues. Trimming took 0 bases from V and 5 from J, leaving 8 bases between them. Germline lookup yields CDR1 LGHNA and CDR2 YNFKEQ. The CDR3 sequence: CASSQERRDNEQFF. CDR3 DNA sequence: TGTGCCAGCAGCCAAGAGCGGCGGGACAATGAGCAGTTCTTC.

The chain joins TRBV12-5 to TRBJ2-1; 8 positions agree with TRBD1. J was trimmed by 9 bases and V by 5 bases; bases with no gene match: 12. The CDR3 is 15 residues long. The germline V gene encodes CDR1 LGHNT and CDR2 FRNRAP. CDR3 sequence: CASGRGQGEIGEQFF. Here the CDR3 DNA reads TGTGCTAGTGGTCGAGGACAGGGAGAGATAGGTGAGCAGTTCTTC.

This clonotype was counted a single time. The chain employs TRBV20-1 and TRBJ2-7; D possibly matches TRBD1 or TRBD2 (5 bases each). The germline gives CDR1 DFQATT, CDR2 SNEGSKA (reference sequence). The CDR3 consists of 15 residues. Trimming pared 3 bases from V and 4 bases from J, leaving 19 bases between. CDR3 loop: CSARGRTARGYEQYF. CDR3 in DNA: TGCAGTGCTAGGGGACGGACTGCCCGAGGTTACGAGCAGTACTTC.

This clonotype came up once. CDR3 region: CASSMEAGRRQFF. DNA of the CDR3: TGCGCCAGCAGCATGGAGGCAGGGAGGAGGCAGTTCTTC. The genes are TRBV5-1 and TRBJ2-1, with D tentatively TRBD2 (6 bases). V was clipped by 4 bases and J by 12 bases, with 17 bases between them. Per the germline V gene, CDR1 is SGHRS and CDR2 is YFSETQ. The CDR3 is made up of 13 amino acids.

This clonotype was seen more than once but under ten times. J is TRBJ2-4 and V is TRBV7-9; no definite D call. The ends were cut back, 0 bases at V and 8 bases at J, with 14 bases in the middle. The CDR3 totals 15 residues. CDR1 is SEHNR, CDR2 FQNEAQ, per germline (reference sequence). In DNA, the CDR3 is TGTGCCAGCAGCTTAGCAGGTCTCCATGGAGACATTCAGTACTTC. Protein: CASSLAGLHGDIQYF. Full variable domain (missing parts from reference TRBV7-9 and TRBJ2-4): DTGVSQNPRHKITKRGQNVTFRCDPISEHNRLYWYRQTLGQGPEFLTYFQNEAQLEKSRLLSDRFSAERPKGSFSTLEIQRTEQGDSAMYLCASSLAGLHGDIQYFGAGTRLSVL.

This clonotype has a handful of counts. The CDR3 here is CASSEIFGRAGEQYF. In DNA form, the CDR3 reads TGTGCCAGCAGTGAAATCTTCGGGAGGGCCGGTGAGCAGTACTTC. The chain is built from TRBV2 and TRBJ2-7; TRBD2 aligns across 8 bases. J lost 7 bases, V lost 2 bases, and 10 bases had no gene match. The CDR3 loop spans 15 amino acids. Looked up from germline, CDR1 is SNHLY and CDR2 is FYNNEI.

V gene TRBV6-2 or TRBV6-3 combines with J gene TRBJ2-5; tentatively, D is TRBD1 (5 bases). This CDR3 comprises 17 residues. From germline, CDR1 is MNHEY and CDR2 SVGEGT. The V gene lost 0 bases and the J gene lost 2 bases, with 16 bases spanning the gap. The CDR3 DNA is TGTGCCAGCAGTTACTCGAGAGGCGCAGGGATTCAAGAGACCCAGTACTTC. It specifies CASSYSRGAGIQETQYF.

The chain recombines TRBV25-1 with TRBJ1-2; 8 positions match TRBD1. The V gene's germline CDR1 is MGHDK and CDR2 SYGVNS. Germline trimming cut 2 bases from V and 6 bases from J; bases unmatched to any gene: 5. The length of the CDR3 is 14 residues. CDR3 sequence reads: CASSEPGGFDGYTF. The CDR3 DNA is TGTGCCAGCAGTGAACCAGGGGGCTTTGATGGCTACACCTTC.

The chain has TRBV28 and TRBJ2-3, with D uncertain. Germline CDR1 and CDR2: MDHEN and SYDVKM. The germline V and J ends were trimmed by 6 bases and 4 bases, with 11 bases remaining between them. The CDR3 runs 13 residues. The CDR3 DNA is TGTGCCAGCAGCCCGGCATGGTCAGATACGCAGTATTTT. This gives the protein CASSPAWSDTQYF.

There are a few counts of this clonotype. The genes are TRBV4-3 and TRBJ1-1; 7 bases agree with TRBD1. The CDR3 runs 15 residues. Germline V gene sequence: CDR1 LGHNA, CDR2 YSLEER. V shed 4 bases and J 5 bases; nucleotides not matched to a gene: 10. The CDR3 coding sequence is TGCGCCAGCAGCCGCAGCAGGGGGTCGGGGACTGAAGCTTTCTTT. The encoded protein is CASSRSRGSGTEAFF.